The rows below give T cell receptor beta chains drawn from one sample of a study of blood T cell repertoires in COVID-19. Sequencing was performed with immunoSEQ multiplex PCR; in TCRdb, only in-frame clones are kept and a portion is missing. In the table there are around 300,000 clones, roughly 90% of which are singletons. Sequencing was done on a sample of peripheral blood. These receptor sequences come from a woman aged 25 to 39 with COVID-19, enrolled during active disease. Both conserved end residues are part of each CDR3. D genes are given only for firm matches. The size of a clone is reported for some rows only, either as once, few or many, or as a class for expanded clones.

D	V	J	size	DNA	CDR3
TRBD1	TRBV27	TRBJ1-5	once	TGTGCCACCAGGGGGGGGCAGGGTAATAGCAATCAGCCCCAGCATTTT	CATRGGQGNSNQPQHF
TRBD1	TRBV10-1	TRBJ1-2	.	TGCGCCAGGGGACAGGGGGTGTTCGGCTACACCTTC	CARGQGVFGYTF
TRBD1	TRBV5-1	TRBJ1-1	many	TGCGCCAGCACCTTAAAGACAGGGGGGAACACTGAAGCTTTCTTT	CASTLKTGGNTEAFF
.	TRBV18	TRBJ2-5	.	TGTGCCAGCTCAGGGCAGAAGGTTGAGACCCAGTACTTC	CASSGQKVETQYF
.	TRBV2	TRBJ1-2	.	TGTGCCACCGCCAGCGGGGCGTGGGGCTACACCTTC	CATASGAWGYTF
.	TRBV11-3	TRBJ2-1	.	TGTGCCAGCAGCTTAGGAATAGCGTCCTACAATGAGCAGTTCTTC	CASSLGIASYNEQFF
.	TRBV29-1	TRBJ1-4	.	TGCAGCGTAGCAGGGATACGACTGTTTTTT	CSVAGIRLFF
.	TRBV7-3	TRBJ2-5	.	TGTGCCAGCAGCTTAACAGGGGCCAACCAAGAGACCCAGTACTTC	CASSLTGANQETQYF
.	TRBV24-1	TRBJ2-2	large	TGTGCCACCAGGGGGGCCTCGAACACCGGGGAGCTGTTTTTT	CATRGASNTGELFF
TRBD1	TRBV29-1	TRBJ2-7	.	TGCAGCGTTGTTTGGGACAGTCCCTACGAGCAGTACTTC	CSVVWDSPYEQYF
.	TRBV2	TRBJ2-7	.	TGTGCCAGCGGTACAGGGTACGAGCAGTACTTC	CASGTGYEQYF
TRBD2	TRBV7-3	TRBJ2-1	.	TGTGCCAGCAGCTTAGCTCCTAGCGGTCACAATGAGCAGTTCTTC	CASSLAPSGHNEQFF
TRBD1	TRBV6-5	TRBJ1-1	.	TGTGCCACCCCAGGGGGCGGAAACACTGAAGCTTTCTTT	CATPGGGNTEAFF
.	TRBV27	TRBJ2-3	.	TGTGCCAGCAGTTTCATGGCTAGCTCAGATACGCAGTATTTT	CASSFMASSDTQYF
TRBD2	TRBV13	TRBJ2-3	.	TGTGCCAGCAGCACCCGGGAGGAGGACACAGATACGCAGTATTTT	CASSTREEDTDTQYF
TRBD1	TRBV25-1	TRBJ1-1	.	TGTGCCAGCAGTGACACACCCGGGACAGGGGACGCTGAAGCTTTCTTT	CASSDTPGTGDAEAFF
.	TRBV6-5	TRBJ1-2	.	TGTGCCAGCAGTTACGCGAGCGGGTATGACTATGGCTACACCTTC	CASSYASGYDYGYTF
TRBD1	TRBV28	TRBJ2-7	.	TGTGCCAGTCTTACCGGGACAGGGGTGGGCGAGCAGTACTTC	CASLTGTGVGEQYF
.	TRBV5-6	TRBJ2-7	.	TGTGCCAGCAGCTTGTTAGCGGCCCCTGGACCCCCCTACGAGCAGTACTTC	CASSLLAAPGPPYEQYF
.	TRBV7-9	TRBJ2-7	.	TGTGCCAGCAGCTTAACTGGGCTTGAGCAGTACTTC	CASSLTGLEQYF
TRBD1	TRBV19	TRBJ1-2	.	TGTGCCAGTAGTGTCGCCGGACAGGGGAACTATGGCTACACCTTC	CASSVAGQGNYGYTF
TRBD1	TRBV11-1	TRBJ1-6	once	TGTGCCAGCAGCTCCGACAGGGGCAAGAATTCACCCCTCCACTTT	CASSSDRGKNSPLHF
.	TRBV19	TRBJ1-2	.	TGTGCCAGTAGTGTGGATCTGGAGGACTATGGCTACACCTTC	CASSVDLEDYGYTF
TRBD2	TRBV7-9	TRBJ2-5	.	TGTGCCAGCGAGGCTAGCGGCCAAGAGACCCAGTACTTC	CASEASGQETQYF
.	TRBV19	TRBJ2-5	.	TGTGCCAGTAGTTACAGGGACCAAGAGACCCAGTACTTC	CASSYRDQETQYF
TRBD2	TRBV4-1	TRBJ2-7	.	TGCGCCAGCAGCCAAGATCAAGGGACGTCGGGACTAGCGGGGGCCTACGAGCAGTACTTC	CASSQDQGTSGLAGAYEQYF
.	TRBV18	TRBJ1-1	.	TGTGCCAGCTCACCACCGTCGGGGGGAGGGGACACTGAAGCTTTCTTT	CASSPPSGGGDTEAFF